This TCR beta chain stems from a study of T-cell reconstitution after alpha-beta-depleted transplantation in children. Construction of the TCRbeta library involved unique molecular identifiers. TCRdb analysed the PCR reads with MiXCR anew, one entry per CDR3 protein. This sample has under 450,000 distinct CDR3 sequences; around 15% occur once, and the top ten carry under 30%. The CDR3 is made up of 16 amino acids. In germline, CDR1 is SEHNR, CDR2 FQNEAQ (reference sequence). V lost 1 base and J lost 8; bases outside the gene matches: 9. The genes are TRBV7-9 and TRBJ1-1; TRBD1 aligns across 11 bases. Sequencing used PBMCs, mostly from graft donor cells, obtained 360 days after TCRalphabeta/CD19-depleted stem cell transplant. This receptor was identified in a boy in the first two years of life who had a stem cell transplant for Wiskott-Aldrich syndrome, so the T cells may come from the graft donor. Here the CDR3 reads CASSLGYRDRGSEAFF. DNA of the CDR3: TGTGCCAGCAGCTTAGGATACCGGGACAGGGGGTCCGAAGCTTTCTTT.